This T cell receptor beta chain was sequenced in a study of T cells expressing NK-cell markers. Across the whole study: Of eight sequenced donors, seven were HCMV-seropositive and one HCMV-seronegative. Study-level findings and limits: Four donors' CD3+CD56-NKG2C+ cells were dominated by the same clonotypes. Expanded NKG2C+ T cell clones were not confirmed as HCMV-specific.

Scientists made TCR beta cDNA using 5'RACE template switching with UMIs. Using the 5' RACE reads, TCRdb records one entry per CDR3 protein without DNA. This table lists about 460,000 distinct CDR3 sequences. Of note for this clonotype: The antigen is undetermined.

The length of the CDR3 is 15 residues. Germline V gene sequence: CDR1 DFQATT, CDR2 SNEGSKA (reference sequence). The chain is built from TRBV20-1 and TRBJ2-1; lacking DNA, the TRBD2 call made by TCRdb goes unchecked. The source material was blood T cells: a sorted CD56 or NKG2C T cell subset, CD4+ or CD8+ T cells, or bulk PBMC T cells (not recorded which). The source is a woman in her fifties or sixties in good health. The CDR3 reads CSASKSGSIDNEQFF.